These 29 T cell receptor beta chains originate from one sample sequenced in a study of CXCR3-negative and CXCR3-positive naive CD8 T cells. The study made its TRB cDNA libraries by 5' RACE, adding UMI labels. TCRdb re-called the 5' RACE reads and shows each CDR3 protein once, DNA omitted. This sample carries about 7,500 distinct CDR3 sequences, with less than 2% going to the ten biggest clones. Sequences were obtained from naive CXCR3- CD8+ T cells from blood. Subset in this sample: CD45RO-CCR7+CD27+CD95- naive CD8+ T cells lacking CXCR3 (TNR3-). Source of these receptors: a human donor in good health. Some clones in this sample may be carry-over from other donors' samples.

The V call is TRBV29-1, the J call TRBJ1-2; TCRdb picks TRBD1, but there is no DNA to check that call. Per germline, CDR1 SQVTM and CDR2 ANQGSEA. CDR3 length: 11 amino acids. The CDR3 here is CSVDPGVGYTF.

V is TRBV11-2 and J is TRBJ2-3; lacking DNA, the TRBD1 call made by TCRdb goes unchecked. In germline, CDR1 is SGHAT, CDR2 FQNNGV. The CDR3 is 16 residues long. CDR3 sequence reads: CASSFGGIISTDTQYF.

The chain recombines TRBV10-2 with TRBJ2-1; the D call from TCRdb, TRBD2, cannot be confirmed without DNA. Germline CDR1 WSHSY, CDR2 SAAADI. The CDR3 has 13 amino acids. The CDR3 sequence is CASIADTYNEQFF.

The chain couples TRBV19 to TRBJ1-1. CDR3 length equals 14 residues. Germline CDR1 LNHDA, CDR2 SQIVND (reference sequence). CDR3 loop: CASSITRLNTEAFF.

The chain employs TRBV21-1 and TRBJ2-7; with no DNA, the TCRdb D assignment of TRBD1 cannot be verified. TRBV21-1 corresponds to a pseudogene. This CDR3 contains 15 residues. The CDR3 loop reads CASSKWGTGPYEQYF.

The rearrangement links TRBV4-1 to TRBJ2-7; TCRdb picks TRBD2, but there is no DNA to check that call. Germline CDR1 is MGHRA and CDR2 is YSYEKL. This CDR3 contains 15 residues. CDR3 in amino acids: CASSQAPGLAFSQYF.

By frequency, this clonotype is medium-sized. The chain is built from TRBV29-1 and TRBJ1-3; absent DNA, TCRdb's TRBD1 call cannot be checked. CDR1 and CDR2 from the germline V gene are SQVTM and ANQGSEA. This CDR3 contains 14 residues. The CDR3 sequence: CSVIPTGAGNTIYF.

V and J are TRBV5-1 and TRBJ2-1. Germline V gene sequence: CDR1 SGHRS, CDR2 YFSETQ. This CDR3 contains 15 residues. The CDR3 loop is CASSLPGSSYNEQFF.

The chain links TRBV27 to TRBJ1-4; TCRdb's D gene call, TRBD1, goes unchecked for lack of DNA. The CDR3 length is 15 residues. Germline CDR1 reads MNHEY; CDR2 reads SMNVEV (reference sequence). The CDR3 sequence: CASSFSAGGNEKLFF.

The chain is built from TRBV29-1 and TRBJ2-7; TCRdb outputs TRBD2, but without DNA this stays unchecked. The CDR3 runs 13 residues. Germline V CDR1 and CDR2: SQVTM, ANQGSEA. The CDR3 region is CSARLAVTYEQYF.

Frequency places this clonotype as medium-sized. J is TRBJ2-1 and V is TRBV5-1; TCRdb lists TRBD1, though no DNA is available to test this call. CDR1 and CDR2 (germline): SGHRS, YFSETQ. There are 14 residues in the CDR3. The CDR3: CASSSGQTYNEQFF. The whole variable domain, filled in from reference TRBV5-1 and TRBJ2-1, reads KAGVTQTPRYLIKTRGQQVTLSCSPISGHRSVSWYQQTPGQGLQFLFEYFSETQRNKGNFPGRFSGRQFSNSRSEMNVSTLELGDSALYLCASSSGQTYNEQFFGPGTRLTVL.

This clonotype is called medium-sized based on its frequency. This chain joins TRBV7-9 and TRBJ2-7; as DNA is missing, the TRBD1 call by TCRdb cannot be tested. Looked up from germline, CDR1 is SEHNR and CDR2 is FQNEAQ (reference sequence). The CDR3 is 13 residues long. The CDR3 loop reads CASSLPGQFEQYF.

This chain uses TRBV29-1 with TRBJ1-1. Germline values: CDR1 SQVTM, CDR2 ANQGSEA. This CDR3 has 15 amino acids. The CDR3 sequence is CSVVGSGTWNTEAFF.

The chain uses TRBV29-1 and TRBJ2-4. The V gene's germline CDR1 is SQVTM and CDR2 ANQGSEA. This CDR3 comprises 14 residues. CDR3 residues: CSVSDPLAKNIQYF.

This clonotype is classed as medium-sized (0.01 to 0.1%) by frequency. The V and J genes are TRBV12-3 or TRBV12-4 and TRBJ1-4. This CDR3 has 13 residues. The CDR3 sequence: CASSDVTNEKLFF.

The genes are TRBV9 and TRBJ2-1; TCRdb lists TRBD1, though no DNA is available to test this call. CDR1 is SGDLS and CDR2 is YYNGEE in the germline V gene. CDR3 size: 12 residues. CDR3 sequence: CASSRTEDEQFF.

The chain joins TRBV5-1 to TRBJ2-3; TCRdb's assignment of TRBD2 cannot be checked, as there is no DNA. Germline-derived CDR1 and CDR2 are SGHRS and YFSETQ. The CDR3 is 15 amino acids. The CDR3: CASSATGASTDTQYF. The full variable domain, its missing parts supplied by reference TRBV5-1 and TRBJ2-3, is KAGVTQTPRYLIKTRGQQVTLSCSPISGHRSVSWYQQTPGQGLQFLFEYFSETQRNKGNFPGRFSGRQFSNSRSEMNVSTLELGDSALYLCASSATGASTDTQYFGPGTRLTVL.

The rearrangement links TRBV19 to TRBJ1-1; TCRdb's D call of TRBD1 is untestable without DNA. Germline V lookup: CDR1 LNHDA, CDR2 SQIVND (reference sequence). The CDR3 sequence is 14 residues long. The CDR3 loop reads CASSIRGAPTEAFF.

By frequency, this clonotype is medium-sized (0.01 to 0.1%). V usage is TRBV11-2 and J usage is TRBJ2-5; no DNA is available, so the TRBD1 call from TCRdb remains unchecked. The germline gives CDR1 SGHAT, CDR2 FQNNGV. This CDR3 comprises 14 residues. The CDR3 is CASSFRPPQETQYF.

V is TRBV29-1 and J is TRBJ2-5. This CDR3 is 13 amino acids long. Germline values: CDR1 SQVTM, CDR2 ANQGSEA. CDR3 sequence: CSVAVGVRETQYF.

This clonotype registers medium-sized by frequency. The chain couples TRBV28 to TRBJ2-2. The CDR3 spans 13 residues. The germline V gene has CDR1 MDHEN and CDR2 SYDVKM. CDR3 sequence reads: CASSPLLSGELFF.

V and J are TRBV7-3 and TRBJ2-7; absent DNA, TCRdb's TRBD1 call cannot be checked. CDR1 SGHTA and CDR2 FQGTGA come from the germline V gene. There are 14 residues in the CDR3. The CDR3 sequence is CASSLGGRSYEQYF. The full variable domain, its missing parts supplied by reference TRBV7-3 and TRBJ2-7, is GAGVSQTPSNKVTEKGKYVELRCDPISGHTALYWYRQSLGQGPEFLIYFQGTGAADDSGLPNDRFFAVRPEGSVSTLKIQRTERGDSAVYLCASSLGGRSYEQYFGPGTRLTVT.

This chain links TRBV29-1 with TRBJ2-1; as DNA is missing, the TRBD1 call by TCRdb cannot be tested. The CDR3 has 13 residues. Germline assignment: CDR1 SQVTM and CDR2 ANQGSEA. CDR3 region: CSVVWTGGNEQFF.

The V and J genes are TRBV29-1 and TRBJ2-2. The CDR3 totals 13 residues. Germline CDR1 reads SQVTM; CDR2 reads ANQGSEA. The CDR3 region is CSVEDPITGQLFF.

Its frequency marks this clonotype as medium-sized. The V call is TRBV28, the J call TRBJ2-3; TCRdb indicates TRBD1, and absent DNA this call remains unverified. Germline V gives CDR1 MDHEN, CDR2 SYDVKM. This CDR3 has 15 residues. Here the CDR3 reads CASSSRGASTDTQYF.

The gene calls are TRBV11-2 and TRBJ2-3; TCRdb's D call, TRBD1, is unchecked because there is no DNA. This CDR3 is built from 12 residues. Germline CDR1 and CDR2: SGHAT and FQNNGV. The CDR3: CASLMGGDTQYF.

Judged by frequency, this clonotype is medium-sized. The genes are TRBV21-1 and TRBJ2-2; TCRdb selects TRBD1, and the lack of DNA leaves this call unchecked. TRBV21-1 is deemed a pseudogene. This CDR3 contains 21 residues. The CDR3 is CASSRTHRDRGLPQLTGELFF.

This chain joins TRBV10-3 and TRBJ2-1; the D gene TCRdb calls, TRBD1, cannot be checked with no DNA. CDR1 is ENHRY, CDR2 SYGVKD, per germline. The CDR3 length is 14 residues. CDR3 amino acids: CAISPGTKYNEQFF.

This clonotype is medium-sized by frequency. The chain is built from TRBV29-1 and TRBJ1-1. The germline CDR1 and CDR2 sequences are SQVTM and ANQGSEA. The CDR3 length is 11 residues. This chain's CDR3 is CSCLLNTEAFF.